This T cell receptor (beta chain) was recorded in a study of blood T cell repertoires in COVID-19. V lost 2 bases and J lost 4, with 28 bases in between. Germline lookup yields CDR1 SGDLS and CDR2 YYNGEE. The CDR3 sequence is 20 residues long. The table came from immunoSEQ multiplex PCR; TCRdb's copy has only in-frame clones and leaves some out. The data show over 40,000 clones, just over 85% seen once. Sequencing used peripheral blood. This sequence was found in a man aged 80 or over with active COVID-19. The genes are TRBV9 and TRBJ2-1, with D possibly being TRBD2 (9 bases). This CDR3 is CASSVTVTGAGTSLYNEQFF. The CDR3 DNA is TGTGCCAGCAGCGTCACCGTGACAGGGGCCGGGACTAGCCTTTACAATGAGCAGTTCTTC.